These 20 T cell receptor beta chains were all obtained from the same sample, sequenced in a study of cytomegalovirus exposure and HLA in healthy donors (dated 2017 in TCRdb). Library preparation used the immunoSEQ multiplex PCR assay. For the multiplex PCR, a mixture combining 60 forward primers for TCR Vbeta segments and 13 reverse primers for TCR Jbeta segments was used. As stored in TCRdb, this immuneACCESS dataset retains in-frame rearrangements with V and J assigned. A fraction of the clones does not appear; measured against another copy, unresolved V genes explain less than half of the discrepancy, and the remainder lacks a known reason. The sample table records under 200,000 clones; less than 80% of these occur just once. The top ten clones comprise roughly 0.76% of the sample. The sample taken for sequencing was PBMCs. These receptors were taken from a woman between 40 and 50 years old in good health and CMV-seronegative.

V gene TRBV10-1 combines with J gene TRBJ1-2, with D possibly TRBD1 on 6 matching bases. Trimming took 0 bases from V and 4 from J, leaving 6 bases between them. The CDR3 spans 13 residues. Germline-derived CDR1 and CDR2 are WNHNN and SYGVQD (reference sequence). CDR3 in DNA: TGCGCCAGCAGTGAGTCAGGGGGCTATGGCTACACCTTC. This gives the protein CASSESGGYGYTF.

V and J are TRBV27 and TRBJ2-1; TRBD2 aligns across 7 bases. Germline CDR1 reads MNHEY; CDR2 reads SMNVEV (reference sequence). Losses at the gene ends were 4 bases for V and 1 base for J; bases not matched to a gene: 10. This CDR3 spans 17 amino acids. The CDR3 DNA is TGTGCCAGCAGTTCCCTCCCGACTAGCAGTTCCTACAATGAGCAGTTCTTC. This codes for CASSSLPTSSSYNEQFF.

The rearrangement uses TRBV19 and TRBJ1-5; D is unclear. CDR3 size: 18 residues. Trimming took off 6 bases at V and 3 bases at J, with 24 bases between the two ends. In germline, CDR1 is LNHDA, CDR2 SQIVND (reference sequence). CDR3 sequence: CASSPVVFAPINNQPQHF. CDR3 nucleotides: TGTGCCAGTAGCCCGGTTGTTTTCGCTCCGATAAACAATCAGCCCCAGCATTTT.

The gene calls are TRBV28 and TRBJ2-1; D may be TRBD2 (6 bases). Deletions cut 4 bases from V and 7 bases from J, with 20 bases between. CDR3 length: 16 residues. Germline V gene data show CDR1 as MDHEN and CDR2 as SYDVKM. This CDR3 reads CASSSLSGGVRNEQFF. CDR3 bases: TGTGCCAGCAGTTCTCTTAGCGGAGGGGTCAGAAATGAGCAGTTCTTC. The variable domain in full, completed from reference TRBV28 and TRBJ2-1, reads DVKVTQSSRYLVKRTGEKVFLECVQDMDHENMFWYRQDPGLGLRLIYFSYDVKMKEKGDIPEGYSVSREKKERFSLILESASTNQTSMYLCASSSLSGGVRNEQFFGPGTRLTVL.

J is TRBJ2-7 and V is TRBV7-9; D is ambiguous. Looked up from germline, CDR1 is SEHNR and CDR2 is FQNEAQ (reference sequence). The V gene lost 5 bases and the J gene lost 4 bases, with 12 bases spanning the gap. The CDR3 contains 13 residues. CDR3: CASSRVNLYEQYF. CDR3 coding DNA: TGTGCCAGCAGCCGCGTTAACCTATACGAGCAGTACTTC.

The V gene is TRBV5-1, the J gene TRBJ2-3; tentatively, D is TRBD2 (5 bases). Germline lookup yields CDR1 SGHRS and CDR2 YFSETQ. This CDR3 has 14 amino acids. V was trimmed by 3 bases and J by 1 base, leaving 9 bases between them. CDR3 amino acids: CASSSRVGTDTQYF. The CDR3 nucleotides are TGCGCCAGCAGCTCGAGGGTCGGCACAGATACGCAGTATTTT.

J is TRBJ2-7 and V is TRBV28, with 8 bases identical to TRBD1. Germline V lookup: CDR1 MDHEN, CDR2 SYDVKM. There are 14 residues in the CDR3. The ends lost 7 bases at V and 2 bases at J; junction bases unmatched: 7. The DNA of the CDR3 is TGTGCCAGCAACCCCCTGGACAGGGCCTACGAGCAGTACTTC. Amino acid sequence: CASNPLDRAYEQYF.

This chain connects TRBV7-6 to TRBJ2-3; TRBD1 might be the D (6 bases). Trimming cost V 5 bases and J 6 bases, with 15 bases left between them. The CDR3 spans 14 residues. Germline values: CDR1 SGHVS, CDR2 FNYEAQ. CDR3 amino acids: CASSPLTGPDTQYF. Here the CDR3 DNA reads TGTGCCAGCAGCCCCTTGACAGGTCCGGATACGCAGTATTTT.

This clone was picked up a small number of times. In the same sample, other DNA sequences code for this CDR3. This chain joins TRBV4-1 and TRBJ1-6; 8 bases are shared with TRBD1. This CDR3 is built from 16 residues. With V trimmed by 4 bases and J by 7 bases, 9 bases remained unmatched. Germline CDR1 and CDR2: MGHRA and YSYEKL. CDR3 in amino acids: CASSLPPDRVNSPLHF. In nucleotides, the CDR3 is TGCGCCAGCAGCCTACCCCCGGACAGGGTGAATTCACCCCTCCACTTT.

This clone was seen more than once but under ten times. The genes are TRBV2 and TRBJ1-4; D uncertain. This CDR3 region has 12 residues. The germline CDR1 and CDR2 sequences are SNHLY and FYNNEI. V was cut by 6 bases and J by 4 bases, with 6 bases left in between. The CDR3 coding sequence is TGTGCCAGCAGCAGACTTAATGAAAAACTGTTTTTT. This gives the protein CASSRLNEKLFF.

V gene TRBV6-5 combines with J gene TRBJ2-6; 8 bases match TRBD1. The germline V gene encodes CDR1 MNHEY and CDR2 SVGAGI. The CDR3 sequence is 16 residues long. The junction had 9 bases not matched to a gene; V was cut back by 2 bases and J by 9 bases. CDR3 DNA sequence: TGTGCCAGCAGTTACCAACAGGGGGTTAGACTCAACGTCCTGACTTTC. Translation gives CASSYQQGVRLNVLTF.

The chain joins TRBV2 to TRBJ2-7; 7 bases are a match to TRBD2. The germline gives CDR1 SNHLY, CDR2 FYNNEI. J lost 2 bases, V lost 6 bases, and 10 bases had no gene match. The CDR3 has 15 residues. Written as DNA, the CDR3 is TGTGCCAGCAGCCCCCCGGGGGGTTCTCCCTACGAGCAGTACTTC. This gives the protein CASSPPGGSPYEQYF.

This clone has only a few counts. The rearrangement links TRBV18 to TRBJ2-1; D is perhaps TRBD1 (6 bases). This CDR3 has 16 amino acids. The germline V and J ends were trimmed by 1 base and 6 bases, with 16 bases remaining between them. Germline V gene data show CDR1 as KGHSH and CDR2 as LQKENI. CDR3 in amino acids: CASSPLGTPYGNEQFF. CDR3 sequence (DNA): TGTGCCAGCTCACCACTCGGGACACCATATGGCAATGAGCAGTTCTTC.

The V call is TRBV9, the J call TRBJ2-1; D is perhaps TRBD2 (6 bases). Germline V gene data show CDR1 as SGDLS and CDR2 as YYNGEE. Between the trimmed V and J ends, which lost 3 bases and 4 bases, there was a span of 8 bases. This CDR3 has 13 residues. The CDR3 sequence is CASSGGLYNEQFF. The DNA of the CDR3 is TGTGCCAGCAGCGGGGGACTTTACAATGAGCAGTTCTTC.

The rearrangement joins TRBV19 to TRBJ1-1; a weak D match, TRBD1 (6 bases). The V end lost 6 bases, the J end lost 0 bases, and 11 bases lay between the germline ends. CDR1 is LNHDA, CDR2 SQIVND, per germline (reference sequence). CDR3 length: 14 residues. The CDR3 nucleotides read TGTGCCAGTAGATCGGGACAAATGAACACTGAAGCTTTCTTT. This translates into CASRSGQMNTEAFF.

The chain is built from TRBV5-6 and TRBJ2-2, with D maybe TRBD1 (5 bases). Germline values: CDR1 SGHDT, CDR2 YYEEEE. This CDR3 comprises 17 residues. V lost 5 bases and J 2 bases, leaving 19 bases between the germline ends. The CDR3 sequence is CASRTLGAKTNTGELFF. CDR3 bases: TGTGCCAGCAGAACCTTAGGGGCAAAAACTAACACCGGGGAGCTGTTTTTT.

The chain carries TRBV2 and TRBJ2-1, with D perhaps matching TRBD1 (6 bases). The ends were cut back, 6 bases at V and 0 bases at J, with 12 bases in the middle. The CDR3 spans 15 residues. Germline V lookup: CDR1 SNHLY, CDR2 FYNNEI. CDR3 coding DNA: TGTGCCAGCAGGGGGGACATTGGCTCCTACAATGAGCAGTTCTTC. Protein sequence: CASRGDIGSYNEQFF.

The chain carries TRBV28 and TRBJ2-1; 7 bases match TRBD2. V was clipped by 5 bases and J by 9 bases; unmatched bases: 19. The CDR3 is 17 residues long. Germline loops: CDR1 MDHEN, CDR2 SYDVKM. CDR3 sequence reads: CASSAPSFAGVAGEQFF. The CDR3 DNA follows: TGTGCCAGCAGTGCGCCCTCGTTTGCGGGAGTGGCTGGTGAGCAGTTCTTC.

The CDR3 protein is CASSPDRDSYEQYF. DNA for the CDR3: TGTGCCAGCTCACCCGACAGGGACTCCTACGAGCAGTACTTC. The chain joins TRBV18 to TRBJ2-7, with TRBD1 matching 7 bases. CDR1 KGHSH and CDR2 LQKENI come from the germline V gene. The CDR3 is 14 residues long. V lost 3 bases to trimming and J lost 0 bases; unmatched junction nucleotides: 2.

J is TRBJ2-1 and V is TRBV11-3, with 9 bases matching TRBD1. CDR1 and CDR2 from the germline V gene are SGHNT and YENEEA. CDR3 length equals 15 residues. V dropped 2 bases and J dropped 6; count of bases not matched to a gene: 5. The CDR3 DNA follows: TGTGCCAGCAGCTTATCCGGGACAGGGCCCAATGAGCAGTTCTTC. Its translation is CASSLSGTGPNEQFF.